A selection of T cell receptor beta chains follows, all from one sample in a study of cytomegalovirus exposure and HLA in healthy donors. The protocol was immunoSEQ multiplex PCR, while the TCRdb copy is restricted to in-frame clones and leaves out a portion. Here the sample spans around 160,000 clones, roughly 79% being singletons. The sample taken for sequencing was PBMCs. The receptors stem from a man aged 18-30 years in good health and CMV-seropositive. Both conserved end residues are trimmed from each CDR3.

TRBJ1-5 | TRBV28 | 12 | ASSRDRLNQPQH
TRBJ2-5 | TRBV5-6 | 14 | ASSWRGRAYQETQY
TRBJ1-2 | TRBV2 | 14 | ASSEENRGSVYGYT
TRBJ1-2 | TRBV5-4 | 10 | ASSPDTYGYT
TRBJ1-2 | TRBV5-4 | 12 | ASSLGGGIYGYT
TRBJ2-7 | TRBV6-1 | 13 | ASRSRDRAPSEQY
TRBJ1-1 | TRBV6-1 | 12 | ASAGTVEGTEAF
TRBJ1-2 | TRBV5-6 | 14 | ASSLLRENSNYGYT
TRBJ2-1 | TRBV5-4 | 16 | ASSRGLVGGSSYNEQF
TRBJ1-1 | TRBV6-1 | 11 | ASSHPQGSEAF
TRBJ2-7 | TRBV11-2 | 13 | ASSLDRRRPYEQY
TRBJ2-7 | TRBV7-2 | 13 | ASSPRSQGAHEQY
TRBJ2-3 | TRBV5-8 | 14 | ASSLFPGGGADTQY
TRBJ1-2 | TRBV7-2 | 10 | ASSLVGGGYT
TRBJ2-1 | TRBV7-6 | 14 | ASSLFAGSGVNEQF
TRBJ2-7 | TRBV7-9 | 11 | ASRSGGLYEQY
TRBJ1-5 | TRBV18 | 14 | ASSLLPADSNQPQH
TRBJ1-1 | TRBV7-8 | 10 | ASGTGVTEAF
TRBJ1-1 | TRBV7-9 | 13 | ASSFAGQRNTEAF
TRBJ1-4 | TRBV6-1 | 13 | ASRGAGARGEKLF
TRBJ2-5 | TRBV11-2 | 13 | ASSLEAGSWETQY
TRBJ2-7 | TRBV27 | 12 | ASSLAGEGREQY
TRBJ2-6 | TRBV5-4 | 14 | ASTNRQASGANVLT
TRBJ2-1 | TRBV14 | 12 | ASSQAQGYNEQF
TRBJ2-2 | TRBV7-3 | 14 | ASSFSSGGASGELF